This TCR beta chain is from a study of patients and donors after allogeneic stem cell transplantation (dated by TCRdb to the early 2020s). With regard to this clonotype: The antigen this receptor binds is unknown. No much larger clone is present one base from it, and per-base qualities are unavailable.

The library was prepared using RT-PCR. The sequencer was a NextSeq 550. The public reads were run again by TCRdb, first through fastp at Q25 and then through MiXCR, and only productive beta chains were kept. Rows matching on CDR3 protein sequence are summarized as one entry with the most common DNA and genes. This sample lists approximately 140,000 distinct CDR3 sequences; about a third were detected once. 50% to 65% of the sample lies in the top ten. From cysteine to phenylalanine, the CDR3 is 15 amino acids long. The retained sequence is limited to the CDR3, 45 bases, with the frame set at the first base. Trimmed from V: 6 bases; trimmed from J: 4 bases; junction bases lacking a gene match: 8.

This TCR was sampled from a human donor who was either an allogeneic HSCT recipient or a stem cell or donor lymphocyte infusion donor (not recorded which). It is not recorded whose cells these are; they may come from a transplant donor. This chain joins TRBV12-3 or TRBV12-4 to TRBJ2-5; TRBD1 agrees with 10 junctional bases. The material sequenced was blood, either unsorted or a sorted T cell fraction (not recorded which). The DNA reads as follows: TGTGCCAGCAGAGCGACAGGGGGCCGAGGAGAGACCCAGTACTTC. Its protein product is CASRATGGRGETQYF.